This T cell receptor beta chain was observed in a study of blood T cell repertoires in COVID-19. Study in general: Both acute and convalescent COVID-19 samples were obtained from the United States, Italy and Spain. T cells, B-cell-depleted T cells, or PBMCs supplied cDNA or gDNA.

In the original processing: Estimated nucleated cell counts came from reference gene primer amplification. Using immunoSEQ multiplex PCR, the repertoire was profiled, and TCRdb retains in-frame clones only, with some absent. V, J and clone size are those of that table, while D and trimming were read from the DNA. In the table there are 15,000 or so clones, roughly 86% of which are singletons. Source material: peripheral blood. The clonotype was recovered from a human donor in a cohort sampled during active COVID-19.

CDR3 nucleotide sequence: TGTGCCAGCTCACCACAACACACAGGGGCTGGAAACACCATATATTTT. Amino acids: CASSPQHTGAGNTIYF. The gene calls are TRBV18 and TRBJ1-3; 7 bases fit TRBD1. The CDR3 consists of 16 residues. V gave up 1 base and J gave up 2 bases; unmatched junction bases: 5. The germline gives CDR1 KGHSH, CDR2 LQKENI.